These T cell receptor beta chains were read from a single sample in a study of blood T cell repertoires in COVID-19. The table came from immunoSEQ multiplex PCR; TCRdb's copy has only in-frame clones and leaves some out. The sample lists around 130,000 clones, around 88% occurring once. Sequencing input: peripheral blood. The receptors derive from a man between 45 and 60 years old with active or convalescent COVID-19. Each CDR3 is given with its conserved first and last residue. The order of the fields is CDR3 protein, V gene.

CDR3aa: CASSYSRLVIHEQYF
v_gene: TRBV6-5

CDR3aa: CASSLGGGVNEQYF
v_gene: TRBV7-2

CDR3aa: CASSYSGGGITEAFF
v_gene: TRBV6-2/TRBV6-3

CDR3aa: CASSLRRAGSLVNQPQHF
v_gene: TRBV7-2

CDR3aa: CASRGDRERWDTQYF
v_gene: TRBV2

CDR3aa: CASSYAGSYEQYF
v_gene: TRBV6-6

CDR3aa: CASSQDRGHTSTKNIQYF
v_gene: TRBV4-2

CDR3aa: CASSLAGGTGVYEQYF
v_gene: TRBV5-1

CDR3aa: CASSATGMRTEAFF
v_gene: TRBV9

CDR3aa: CASSPGTGPYEQYF
v_gene: TRBV5-1

CDR3aa: CATTSGGAPYEQYF
v_gene: TRBV3-1/TRBV3-2

CDR3aa: CASSQGQTSSGTDTQYF
v_gene: TRBV4-2

CDR3aa: CASSQAHPSGTSTSYEQYF
v_gene: TRBV4-1

CDR3aa: CASSSVRDRGRGEQFF
v_gene: TRBV7-2

CDR3aa: CAWSTGTGVGEQYF
v_gene: TRBV30

CDR3aa: CASSYSRNEKLFF
v_gene: TRBV6-6

CDR3aa: CASSQDLGNTIYF
v_gene: TRBV4-3

CDR3aa: CASSLDRVGDHTGELFF
v_gene: TRBV5-1

CDR3aa: CASSKLYQPQHF
v_gene: TRBV6-2/TRBV6-3

CDR3aa: CASSLSAGGQGNEQFF
v_gene: TRBV11-2

CDR3aa: CASSQAGGYTF
v_gene: TRBV14

CDR3aa: CASSLTGGGQPQHF
v_gene: TRBV27

CDR3aa: CASSHNRSPRDGYTF
v_gene: TRBV3-1/TRBV3-2

CDR3aa: CASSPSGSDQPQHF
v_gene: TRBV6-5

CDR3aa: CASSPLAGVAHTQYF
v_gene: TRBV6-2/TRBV6-3

CDR3aa: CASMQLAGANNEQFF
v_gene: TRBV10-2

CDR3aa: CATSEYRGETQYF
v_gene: TRBV15

CDR3aa: CASSLNRVVKGYTF
v_gene: TRBV28

CDR3aa: CASSISSSHNTGELFF
v_gene: TRBV19

CDR3aa: CASSLAGPGQGTGELFF
v_gene: TRBV7-9

CDR3aa: CASSPQADTQYF
v_gene: TRBV9

CDR3aa: CASSQDPDRGYEQYF
v_gene: TRBV7-2

CDR3aa: CASGSGTSVTGELFF
v_gene: TRBV5-1

CDR3aa: CASSQSTGGNEQYF
v_gene: TRBV3-1/TRBV3-2

CDR3aa: CASSTGAKNIQYF
v_gene: TRBV19

CDR3aa: CASSETQGISDEQYF
v_gene: TRBV6-1

CDR3aa: CASLQGDSNYGYTF
v_gene: TRBV30

CDR3aa: CASSESRTGVRAQYF
v_gene: TRBV6-1

CDR3aa: CSVDWTAGKDEQFF
v_gene: TRBV29-1